The present T cell receptor (beta chain) was sequenced within a study of T cell repertoires in ileal Crohn's disease. Study at large: About half of patients got postoperative therapy: some 11 thiopurines, fewer than 20 anti-TNF.

Time point described: neoterminal ileum biopsy at postoperative endoscopy, about 6 months after surgery. Using immunoSEQ multiplex PCR, the repertoire was profiled, and TCRdb retains in-frame clones only, with some absent. The sample has several thousand clones; roughly 71% are singletons. Trimming removed 6 bases from V and 0 bases from J, with 19 bases in between. The germline CDR1 and CDR2 sequences are SGDLS and YYNGEE. The CDR3 totals 17 residues. The TCR sequence derives from an adult with Crohn's disease. The sequencing input was ileal tissue. This sequence joins TRBV9 and TRBJ2-1, with D perhaps TRBD1 (6 bases). The CDR3 DNA is TGTGCCAGCACCAGAACAGGGCGGGTGAACTCCTACAATGAGCAGTTCTTC. It is translated as CASTRTGRVNSYNEQFF.